This T cell receptor (beta chain) was captured in a study of cytomegalovirus exposure and HLA in healthy donors. Per the germline V gene, CDR1 is ENHRY and CDR2 is SYGVKD. Germline trimming cut 9 bases from V and 1 base from J; bases unmatched to any gene: 2. This CDR3 is 12 amino acids long. Measured with immunoSEQ multiplex PCR; TCRdb has only the in-frame clones, and not every one. Among about 140,000 clones listed, approximately 89% were seen once. Regarding this clone: Its target is unknown.

The study's findings and limits: Most TCR sequences proved rare, with some public TCRs found in many donors.

The receptor was isolated from a man between 18 and 29 years old in good health and CMV-seronegative. J is TRBJ1-1 and V is TRBV10-3; 7 bases line up with TRBD1. Input material: PBMCs. CDR3 coding DNA: TGTGCCATAAGACAGGGGAACACTGAAGCTTTCTTT. Translation gives CAIRQGNTEAFF.